This paragraph reports one TCR beta chain. This clonotype showed up many times. Its specific antigen is unknown. Base qualities are not recorded, but no much larger clone differs from it by a single base. Hyperthyroidism patients were aged 18 to 65 years and newly diagnosed, with disease duration of less than 2 months. The study excluded patients with uncontrolled infections, other autoimmune diseases, pregnancy or lactation. Clinical symptoms, serum thyroxine and TRAb, thyroid ultrasound, and orbital computed tomography formed the basis for the diagnoses. For progressor patients, blood was drawn at the first diagnosis of hyperthyroidism, before any ophthalmopathy symptoms had appeared. Ficoll-Paque density gradient centrifugation was used to isolate PBMCs from about 10 ml of fresh peripheral blood. Patients classed as progressors first received a Graves' hyperthyroidism diagnosis and then went on to develop ophthalmopathy during follow-up. Total RNA was extracted using Trizol reagent, and RNA quality was assessed on an Agilent 2100 Bioanalyzer.

Amplification of TCR beta CDR3 regions was carried out from RNA transcripts. For the first round of RT-PCR on the TCR CDR3, the HTBI primer set was used together with the Qiagen OneStep RT-PCR kit. Libraries were constructed in a second round of multiplex PCR, after which size selection and purification were carried out. The libraries were sequenced on an Illumina HiSeq2000 using paired-end 100 bp reads. The authors' pipeline ran thus. SOAPnuke was used to process the raw data, throwing out any read that contained adapters or uncalled bases, had a mean Phred below 15, or lacked an exact constant-primer or identifier match. COPE v1.2.5 was used to merge the high-quality paired reads, and each unique nucleotide sequence was defined as a clonotype. MiTCR v1.1 was used to align the clonotypes against IMGT TRBV, TRBD and TRBJ reference segments. Analysis was restricted to V-J combinations with a frequency above 0.0001, which covered over 98% of repertoires. The TCS score was defined as the ratio of F50 (clonal expansion) to E x V (chaos), calculated using BLOSUM62-based TCRdist between CDR3 peptides within each V-J. Welch's t-statistics and random forest reduced several hundred V-J features to 10 to 15, which were used in a naive Bayes classifier (R e1071). TCRdb trimmed the raw reads at Q25, called clones with MiXCR and kept productive beta chains. Each entry is one CDR3 protein sequence, shown with its most common DNA and genes. TCRdb, rather than the study authors, made the V and J calls. Here the sample has roughly 130,000 distinct CDR3 sequences; around 21% occur a single time. Of the sample, around 70% is held by the ten largest clones.

These data belong to a study of T cells in Graves' hyperthyroidism and ophthalmopathy (dated by TCRdb to the late 2010s). Regarding the complete study: Peripheral blood samples were taken at initial diagnosis, before any treatment was given. Whether ophthalmopathy could be predicted prospectively was tested in an independent validation cohort made up of about 20 hyperthyroidism patients plus 17 patients who later progressed to ophthalmopathy. After sampling, hyperthyroidism patients received methimazole starting at 30 mg daily, and ophthalmopathy patients received high-dose intravenous methylprednisolone. TCR Vbeta CDR3 sequencing of fewer than 150 peripheral blood samples (43 ophthalmopathy, about 75 hyperthyroidism and some 17 progressor patients) is reported in the paper. The 75 to 100 discovery patients were randomly split 7:3 into training and test sets. A discovery cohort of about a hundred patients, roughly 45 with Graves' ophthalmopathy and about 60 with stable Graves' hyperthyroidism, was used to find distinguishing TCR V-J signatures. The study also compared thyroid tissue and blood T-cell repertoires from over 5 Graves' hyperthyroidism patients.

What the authors observed across the whole study: Most expanded thyroid clonotypes (frequency above 0.001) were also detected in blood, suggesting blood repertoires may reflect thyroid immune responses. No statistical method was used to set the sample size in advance, and investigators knew the group allocation. In validation, progression to ophthalmopathy was predicted by the model with approximately 67% sensitivity and nearly 75% specificity, a median of around 6.5 months before onset. Ophthalmopathy was separated from stable hyperthyroidism by a 13 V-J signature model, with approximately 89% sensitivity and roughly 84% specificity obtained in cross-validation and 80%/75% obtained in testing.

The CDR3 runs 13 amino acids, cysteine and phenylalanine included. The entry retains the CDR3 DNA only, 39 bases that are in frame from base 1. At the junction V is shortened by 3 bases and J by 0 bases, with 8 bases in between. The germline V gene (reference sequence) supplies CDR1 GTSNPN and CDR2 SVGIG. Source material: blood. The clonotype comes from a woman aged 50 to 65 with Graves' hyperthyroidism that later progressed to Graves' ophthalmopathy. The V gene is TRBV30 and the J gene is TRBJ1-1; the D gene lacks a confident call. The sequenced DNA: TGTGCCTGGAGGACGTTAGTGAACACTGAAGCTTTCTTT. Translated, it gives CAWRTLVNTEAFF.